This TCR beta chain is drawn from a study of cytomegalovirus exposure and HLA in healthy donors. Overall study: Early release data held about 85 million unique TCRs from HLA-typed donors. Notes on the study in general: While the bulk of TCR sequences proved rare, some public TCRs turned up in many donors. Cytomegalovirus association was assigned to about 150 TCR beta chains. After further analysis at a later stage, around 17,000 TCR beta sequences were associated with HLA alleles at 0.05 false discovery rate.

Regarding this clone: Its antigen remains unidentified.

The CDR3 runs to 15 residues. After removal of 7 bases from V and 7 bases from J, the junction contained 11 bases not matched to a gene. Germline values: CDR1 MNHEY, CDR2 SMNVEV (reference sequence). Both 60 Vbeta primers and 13 Jbeta primers went into the PCR. Sequencing was performed with immunoSEQ multiplex PCR; in TCRdb, only in-frame clones are kept and a portion is missing. The table records fewer than 250,000 clones, 80% to 90% of them present only once. The clonotype originates from a man aged 40-55 years in good health and CMV-seropositive. The chain employs TRBV27 and TRBJ1-5; 9 nucleotides agree with TRBD1. What was sequenced was PBMCs. CDR3 residues: CASTAGQGTGQPQHF. The CDR3 DNA sequence: TGTGCCAGCACCGCGGGACAGGGAACGGGGCAGCCCCAGCATTTT.